This T cell receptor (beta chain) was observed in a study of monozygotic twins with cystic fibrosis. Study in general: Around 3 micrograms of fragmented DNA underwent about 16 PCR cycles for library preparation.

With 1 base clipped from V and 2 bases from J, the junction kept 2 bases outside the gene matches. CDR1 and CDR2 (germline): SEHNR, FQNEAQ (reference sequence). The CDR3 covers 14 residues. Clones were read by immunoSEQ multiplex PCR, and TCRdb kept only the in-frame ones, dropping some. Among around 30,000 clones, just over 95% were seen once, and the ten largest hold more than 0.15%. Remarks on this clone: As yet, its antigen is unknown.

Study-wide findings and caveats: In 13 of 16 pairs, V gene usage was closest to the co-twin's.

J is TRBJ2-7 and V is TRBV7-9; 7 nucleotides agree with TRBD1. The receptor was derived from a girl aged 2-10 years with cystic fibrosis. The specimen was blood. The CDR3 sequence: CASSLGQGAYEQYF. The DNA of the CDR3 is TGTGCCAGCAGCTTAGGACAGGGTGCCTACGAGCAGTACTTC.